Listed here is a single T cell receptor beta chain. The antigen is not known. CDR3 size: 14 residues. Trimming cost V 2 bases and J 5 bases; bases outside gene matches: 3. Germline V gene lookup returns CDR1 SGHAT and CDR2 FQNNGV. This sample was taken from a study of radiation and T cells in renal cell carcinoma. About the research overall: Nephrectomy followed 15 Gy stereotactic body radiation by 4 weeks.

Findings and limits, study-wide: From baseline, blood top tumor clonotypes peaked at 2 weeks post-radiation.

The method was immunoSEQ multiplex PCR; TCRdb's version includes in-frame clones alone and lacks a portion of them. Counted here are 100,000 to 150,000 clones, more than 80% occurring once; the ten biggest clones make up over 1.5%. The time point is: blood 2 weeks post-SBRT. Specified treatment: 15 Gy SBRT to primary tumor, nephrectomy 4 weeks later. After SBRT, blood was collected at 2 and 4 weeks, plus baseline. This renal cell carcinoma was of the clear cell type. The sample here was blood, taken from a patient whose treatment included radiotherapy and nephrectomy. The chain recombines TRBV11-2 with TRBJ1-5; 7 bases are a match to TRBD1. The TCR was taken from a woman in her fifties or sixties with renal cell carcinoma. The CDR3 spells CASSLQGGDQPQHF. DNA for the CDR3: TGTGCCAGCAGCTTACAAGGGGGCGATCAGCCCCAGCATTTT.